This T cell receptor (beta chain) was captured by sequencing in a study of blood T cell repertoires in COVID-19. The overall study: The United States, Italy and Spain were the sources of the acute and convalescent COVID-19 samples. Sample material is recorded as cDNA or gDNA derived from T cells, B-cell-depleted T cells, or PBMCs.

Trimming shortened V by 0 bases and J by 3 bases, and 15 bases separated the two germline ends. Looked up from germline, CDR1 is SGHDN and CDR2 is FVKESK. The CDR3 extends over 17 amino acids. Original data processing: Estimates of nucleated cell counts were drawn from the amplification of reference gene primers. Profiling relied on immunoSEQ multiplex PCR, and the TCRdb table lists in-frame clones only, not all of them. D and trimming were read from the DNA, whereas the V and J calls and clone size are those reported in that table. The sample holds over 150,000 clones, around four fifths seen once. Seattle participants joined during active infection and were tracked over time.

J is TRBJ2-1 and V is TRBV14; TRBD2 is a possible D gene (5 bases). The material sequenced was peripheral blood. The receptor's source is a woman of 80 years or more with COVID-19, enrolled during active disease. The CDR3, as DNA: TGTGCCAGCAGCCAAGAAAGCGGCAGGACTTACTACAATGAGCAGTTCTTC. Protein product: CASSQESGRTYYNEQFF.